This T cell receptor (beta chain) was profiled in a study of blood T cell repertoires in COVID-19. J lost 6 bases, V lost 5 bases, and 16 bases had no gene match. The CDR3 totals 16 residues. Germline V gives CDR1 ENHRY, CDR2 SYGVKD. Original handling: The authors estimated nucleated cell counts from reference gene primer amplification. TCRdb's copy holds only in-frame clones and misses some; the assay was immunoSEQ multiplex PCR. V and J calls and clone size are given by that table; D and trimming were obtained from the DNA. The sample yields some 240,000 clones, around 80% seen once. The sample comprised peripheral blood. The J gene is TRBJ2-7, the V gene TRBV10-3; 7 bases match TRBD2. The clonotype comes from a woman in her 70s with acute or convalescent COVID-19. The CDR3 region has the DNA TGTGCCATCAGTTGGCGATTAGCGGGTCCTGGGTGCGAGCAGTACTTC. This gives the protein CAISWRLAGPGCEQYF.